A single sample gave rise to the 31 T cell receptor beta chains below, sequenced in a study of T cells in Graves' hyperthyroidism and ophthalmopathy. Authors of the study amplified TCR beta CDR3 regions from RNA transcripts. Using the HTBI primer set, a first-round RT-PCR was run on the TCR CDR3. One entry per CDR3 protein results from TCRdb running MiXCR on the multiplex PCR reads. This sample carries around 380,000 distinct CDR3 sequences, 13% of them seen once, and the ten largest clones take around 20%. Source material: blood. These receptors all come from a man between 25 and 39 years old with Graves' hyperthyroidism that later progressed to Graves' ophthalmopathy.

The table lists this clonotype with many counts. The chain carries TRBV20-1 and TRBJ1-5; D gene uncertain. The CDR3 sequence is 13 residues long. V was clipped by 1 base and J by 4 bases, with 8 bases between them. Looked up from germline, CDR1 is DFQATT and CDR2 is SNEGSKA (reference sequence). CDR3 residues: CSARGGANQPQHF. For the CDR3, the DNA is TGCAGTGCTAGAGGAGGTGCTAATCAGCCCCAGCATTTT.

In this sample, this clonotype turned up many times. V is TRBV5-1 and J is TRBJ1-2, with D hard to call. Germline V gives CDR1 SGHRS, CDR2 YFSETQ. The V gene lost 0 bases and the J gene lost 2 bases, with 8 bases spanning the gap. This CDR3 is built from 14 residues. The CDR3 region is CASSLAPDNYGYTF. Here the CDR3 DNA reads TGCGCCAGCAGCTTGGCTCCGGACAACTATGGCTACACCTTC.

This clonotype has more than one count but fewer than ten. The J gene is TRBJ2-2, the V gene TRBV9; D not resolved. V was trimmed by 3 bases and J by 2 bases, leaving 5 bases between them. In germline, CDR1 is SGDLS, CDR2 YYNGEE. The CDR3 has 13 residues. CDR3 sequence (DNA): TGTGCCAGCAGCGGCCGTAACACCGGGGAGCTGTTTTTT. Translation gives CASSGRNTGELFF.

This clonotype was picked up many times. This chain connects TRBV7-8 to TRBJ1-1; D might be TRBD1 (5 bases). The CDR3 length is 17 residues. CDR1 and CDR2 (germline): SGHVS, FQNEAQ. Trimming removed 2 bases from V and 5 bases from J, with 21 bases in between. CDR3 bases: TGTGCCAGCAGCTTAACGAGGGACCGGGCCCTCGGTACTGAAGCTTTCTTT. Translation gives CASSLTRDRALGTEAFF.

Many counts were recorded for this clonotype. The V gene is TRBV28, the J gene TRBJ1-4, with D hard to call. Looked up from germline, CDR1 is MDHEN and CDR2 is SYDVKM. This CDR3 has 15 amino acids. V was trimmed by 3 bases and J by 4 bases, leaving 12 bases between them. CDR3 sequence (DNA): TGTGCCAGCAGTTTGAACCGGGGAGATAATGAAAAACTGTTTTTT. It translates to CASSLNRGDNEKLFF. Full variable domain (rest looked up from reference TRBV28 and TRBJ1-4): DVKVTQSSRYLVKRTGEKVFLECVQDMDHENMFWYRQDPGLGLRLIYFSYDVKMKEKGDIPEGYSVSREKKERFSLILESASTNQTSMYLCASSLNRGDNEKLFFGSGTQLSVL.

The chain has TRBV6-1 and TRBJ2-4, with D tentatively TRBD1 (6 bases). The length of the CDR3 is 16 residues. Deletions cut 4 bases from V and 6 bases from J, with 19 bases between. CDR1 is MNHNS, CDR2 SASEGT, per germline. The CDR3 spells CASSVTGKGSRNIQYF. The DNA of the CDR3 is TGTGCCAGCAGTGTTACAGGGAAGGGTTCGAGAAACATTCAGTACTTC.

This clonotype came up many times. V and J are TRBV7-6 and TRBJ2-7; 7 bases map to TRBD1. This CDR3 is 18 amino acids long. The germline gives CDR1 SGHVS, CDR2 FNYEAQ. With V trimmed by 1 base and J by 2 bases, 14 bases remained unmatched. CDR3 DNA: TGTGCCAGCAGCTTAGTAGCACCAACAGGGGCCGAACCCTACGAGCAGTACTTC. It is translated as CASSLVAPTGAEPYEQYF.

There are a few counts of this clonotype. This rearrangement joins TRBV20-1 to TRBJ2-7; TRBD1 might be the D (6 bases). The germline V gene has CDR1 DFQATT and CDR2 SNEGSKA (reference sequence). This CDR3 comprises 15 residues. Deletions cut 2 bases from V and 4 bases from J, with 18 bases between. The DNA of the CDR3 is TGCAGTGCTAGACAGGGGCAGGGGATCACTTACGAGCAGTACTTC. It codes for CSARQGQGITYEQYF.

This clonotype showed up just once. The chain uses TRBV12-3 or TRBV12-4 and TRBJ1-4, with 9 bases aligning to TRBD1. The CDR3 runs to 14 residues. J was trimmed by 6 bases and V by 6 bases; bases with no gene match: 5. The CDR3 reads CASSRDRVDEKLFF. CDR3 DNA sequence: TGTGCCAGCAGCCGGGACAGGGTTGATGAAAAACTGTTTTTT.

The chain links TRBV6-1 to TRBJ1-4; 8 nucleotides match TRBD1. The J segment lost 7 bases and the V segment lost 6 bases, leaving 4 bases of the junction unmatched. The germline gives CDR1 MNHNS, CDR2 SASEGT. This CDR3 comprises 13 residues. The DNA for the CDR3 is TGTGCCAGCAGGGGACAGGAGGGTGAAAAACTGTTTTTT. It yields the protein CASRGQEGEKLFF.

This clonotype has at least ten counts. The chain recombines TRBV5-1 with TRBJ2-7; 10 positions match TRBD2. Germline trimming cut 0 bases from V and 2 bases from J; bases unmatched to any gene: 2. This CDR3 is 15 amino acids long. Germline-derived CDR1 and CDR2 are SGHRS and YFSETQ. The CDR3 sequence: CASSLELAGTYEQYF. CDR3 DNA: TGCGCCAGCAGCTTGGAACTAGCGGGGACCTACGAGCAGTACTTC.

In this sample, this clonotype turned up many times. The chain joins TRBV24-1 to TRBJ2-3; 8 nucleotides align to TRBD1. CDR3 size: 19 residues. Germline CDR1 is KGHDR and CDR2 is SFDVKD. The V segment lost 4 bases and the J segment 4 bases; nucleotides outside the gene matches: 18. This chain's CDR3 is CATSDLLQGATSGADTQYF. The CDR3 DNA follows: TGTGCCACCAGTGACCTGCTTCAGGGGGCGACGAGTGGTGCAGATACGCAGTATTTT.

There are many counts of this clonotype. The chain couples TRBV28 to TRBJ1-3, with unresolved D. The germline gives CDR1 MDHEN, CDR2 SYDVKM. V was cut by 6 bases and J by 7 bases, with 16 bases left in between. This CDR3 has 14 residues. The CDR3 DNA follows: TGTGCCAGCAGCGACGACGGAGTAGGTAACACCATATATTTT. Translation gives CASSDDGVGNTIYF.

This clonotype came up many times. The chain employs TRBV7-4 and TRBJ1-1, with a weak D call TRBD1 (6 bases). Trimming left V 1 base short and J 4 bases short, with 10 bases between. The V gene's germline CDR1 is SGHVT and CDR2 SQSDAQ. This CDR3 has 14 residues. Here the CDR3 reads CASSLGGRGTEAFF. The CDR3 DNA follows: TGTGCCAGCAGCTTAGGGGGGCGAGGCACTGAAGCTTTCTTT.

In its sample, this clonotype was seen a few times. V is TRBV4-1 and J is TRBJ1-4; D ambiguous. Trimming removed 3 bases from V and 8 bases from J, with 22 bases in between. CDR1 and CDR2 (germline): MGHRA, YSYEKL. This CDR3 has 17 amino acids. The CDR3 coding sequence is TGCGCCAGCAGCCAGTCACGACTACGCTCGAGTAAGGAAAAACTGTTTTTT. Translating it yields CASSQSRLRSSKEKLFF.

The rearrangement links TRBV30 to TRBJ1-6; D is possibly TRBD1 (5 bases). The CDR3 is made up of 15 amino acids. CDR1 is GTSNPN and CDR2 is SVGIG in the germline V gene (reference sequence). V was clipped by 5 bases and J by 1 base, with 12 bases between them. The CDR3 region has the DNA TGTGCCTGGCAAAAAACAGGTTCCTATAATTCACCCCTCCACTTT. It encodes CAWQKTGSYNSPLHF.

This clonotype was detected many times. The genes are TRBV20-1 and TRBJ2-1; 9 nucleotides match TRBD2. The CDR3 runs 14 residues. Germline trimming cut 4 bases from V and 5 bases from J; bases unmatched to any gene: 6. Germline V gene sequence: CDR1 DFQATT, CDR2 SNEGSKA (reference sequence). CDR3 sequence: CSAKDSGGNNEQFF. The DNA for the CDR3 is TGCAGTGCTAAGGATAGCGGGGGAAACAATGAGCAGTTCTTC.

Many counts were recorded for this clonotype. The gene calls are TRBV7-2 and TRBJ1-5; D is unclear. The CDR3 length is 13 residues. From germline, CDR1 is SGHTA and CDR2 FQGNSA. Trimming left V 5 bases short and J 3 bases short, with 8 bases between. The CDR3 here is CASSRNTNQPQHF. CDR3 DNA: TGTGCCAGCAGCCGAAACACCAATCAGCCCCAGCATTTT.

This clonotype was observed at least ten times. The chain couples TRBV12-3 or TRBV12-4 to TRBJ2-1; 8 positions agree with TRBD2. The V and J ends lost 5 bases and 6 bases, in that order; junction bases with no gene match: 6. CDR3 length equals 14 residues. CDR3 amino acids: CASSEGLVINEQFF. CDR3 bases: TGTGCCAGCAGTGAGGGACTAGTTATCAATGAGCAGTTCTTC.

In this sample, this clonotype turned up a few times. The J gene is TRBJ2-3, the V gene TRBV4-1; D perhaps matches TRBD1 (5 bases). The CDR3 contains 14 residues. V gave up 0 bases and J gave up 6 bases, with 10 bases separating them. Germline assignment: CDR1 MGHRA and CDR2 YSYEKL. The CDR3 loop is CASSQDAGMDTQYF. The CDR3 DNA is TGCGCCAGCAGCCAAGATGCAGGGATGGATACGCAGTATTTT.

The J gene is TRBJ1-4, the V gene TRBV20-1; no reliable D call. The ends were cut back, 2 bases at V and 8 bases at J, with 12 bases in the middle. CDR3 size: 13 residues. Germline V gene sequence: CDR1 DFQATT, CDR2 SNEGSKA (reference sequence). CDR3 loop: CSARKSAGEKLFF. The CDR3 nucleotides are TGCAGTGCTAGAAAATCGGCGGGGGAAAAACTGTTTTTT.

This clonotype was seen a few times. This sequence may be a read error, since a much larger clone differs from it by one base. V and J are TRBV5-1 and TRBJ1-6, with D perhaps TRBD1 (6 bases). The CDR3 is 16 amino acids. Germline V gene data show CDR1 as SGHRS and CDR2 as YFSETQ. CDR3 sequence (DNA): TGCGCCAGCAGCTTGGACAGGGAGGTTTGGAATTCACCCCCCCACTTT. Translating it yields CASSLDREVWNSPPHF.

Many counts were recorded for this clonotype. The chain carries TRBV27 and TRBJ2-1, with unresolved D. Germline values: CDR1 MNHEY, CDR2 SMNVEV (reference sequence). The CDR3 is made up of 16 amino acids. The V end lost 1 base, the J end lost 9 bases, and 19 bases lay between the germline ends. The CDR3 bases are TGTGCCAGCAGTTTATATTCCATTGGTTTTGGTAGTGAGCAGTTCTTC. Protein sequence: CASSLYSIGFGSEQFF.

This clonotype appeared many times. The chain recombines TRBV7-6 with TRBJ2-7; D may be TRBD2 (5 bases). CDR1 is SGHVS and CDR2 is FNYEAQ in the germline V gene. The germline V and J ends were trimmed by 0 bases and 2 bases, with 11 bases remaining between them. The CDR3 is 15 residues long. CDR3 residues: CASSLAFGVAYEQYF. The CDR3 DNA sequence: TGTGCCAGCAGCTTAGCGTTCGGGGTGGCCTACGAGCAGTACTTC.

The chain employs TRBV15 and TRBJ2-2; a possible D gene is TRBD1 (5 bases). The V end lost 1 base, the J end lost 0 bases, and 12 bases lay between the germline ends. The CDR3 extends over 17 amino acids. Germline assignment: CDR1 LNHNV and CDR2 YYDKDF (reference sequence). The DNA of the CDR3 is TGTGCCACCAGCAGAGTTGGGTCAGGGACGAACACCGGGGAGCTGTTTTTT. Amino acid sequence: CATSRVGSGTNTGELFF.

The V gene is TRBV3-1, the J gene TRBJ1-6; TRBD1 might be the D (5 bases). Germline-derived CDR1 and CDR2 are LGHDT and YNNKEL (reference sequence). CDR3 size: 19 residues. V was cut by 1 base and J by 7 bases, with 23 bases left in between. CDR3 in amino acids: CASSQVVLGPGQGNSPLHF. In nucleotides, the CDR3 is TGTGCCAGCAGCCAAGTAGTTCTGGGACCGGGGCAGGGCAATTCACCCCTCCACTTT. The variable domain in full, with the rest retrieved from reference TRBV3-1 and TRBJ1-6, is DTAVSQTPKYLVTQMGNDKSIKCEQNLGHDTMYWYKQDSKKFLKIMFSYNNKELIINETVPNRFSPKSPDKAHLNLHINSLELGDSAVYFCASSQVVLGPGQGNSPLHFGNGTRLTVT.

This clonotype occurred a few times. The V gene is TRBV20-1, the J gene TRBJ1-5, with TRBD1 as a possible D gene (6 bases). CDR1 and CDR2 from the germline V gene are DFQATT and SNEGSKA (reference sequence). Trimming left V 5 bases short and J 0 bases short, with 8 bases between. The CDR3 has 13 residues. CDR3 residues: CSASDSSNQPQHF. In nucleotides, the CDR3 is TGCAGTGCTTCGGACAGTAGCAATCAGCCCCAGCATTTT.

The rearrangement uses TRBV27 and TRBJ1-5, with D unclear. CDR1 is MNHEY, CDR2 SMNVEV, per germline (reference sequence). V was pared by 2 bases and J by 0 bases, with 11 bases between. CDR3 length: 16 amino acids. The CDR3 sequence: CASSLGLGYSNQPQHF. The CDR3 coding sequence is TGTGCCAGCAGTTTAGGTTTGGGCTATAGCAATCAGCCCCAGCATTTT.

The chain links TRBV11-3 to TRBJ2-1, with 7 bases matching TRBD1. The CDR3 has 16 residues. After removal of 5 bases from V and 0 bases from J, the junction contained 7 bases not matched to a gene. Germline CDR1 reads SGHNT; CDR2 reads YENEEA. The DNA of the CDR3 is TGTGCCAGCAGCCGAGACAGGGTGAGCTCCTACAATGAGCAGTTCTTC. Protein: CASSRDRVSSYNEQFF.

This clonotype turned up a few times. J is TRBJ1-1 and V is TRBV2; D not resolved. V lost 4 bases and J 3 bases, leaving 6 bases between the germline ends. The CDR3 runs 12 residues. The germline CDR1 and CDR2 sequences are SNHLY and FYNNEI. CDR3 coding DNA: TGTGCCAGCAGTGGCCCCGACACTGAAGCTTTCTTT. Encoded protein: CASSGPDTEAFF.

The chain combines TRBV5-1 with TRBJ2-1; D remains ambiguous. V lost 1 base to trimming and J lost 10 bases, with 15 bases between them. The CDR3 spans 14 residues. Per germline, CDR1 SGHRS and CDR2 YFSETQ. The CDR3 DNA sequence: TGCGCCAGCAGCTTGTCGGTCCGGGCTCGGGAGCAGTTCTTC. This codes for CASSLSVRAREQFF. Using reference TRBV5-1 and TRBJ2-1 for the parts outside the CDR3, the full variable domain is KAGVTQTPRYLIKTRGQQVTLSCSPISGHRSVSWYQQTPGQGLQFLFEYFSETQRNKGNFPGRFSGRQFSNSRSEMNVSTLELGDSALYLCASSLSVRAREQFFGPGTRLTVL.